The 28 T cell receptor beta chains in this list originate from one sample, sequenced in a study of human T cells and chemical hapten exposure. The time point here: patch test 1, 2 weeks after DPC sensitization. Treatment of the sample: therapeutic diphenylcyclopropenone sensitization with weekly scalp DPC. From the RACE reads, TCRdb called clonotypes with MiXCR, one entry per CDR3 protein. The data contain approximately 80,000 distinct CDR3 sequences, about 10% of them singletons. The sample consisted of whole blood, taken in connection with sensitization to the hapten diphenylcyclopropenone (DPC). Every receptor here comes from a woman in her forties or fifties with alopecia areata. Some clones in this sample may be carry-over from other donors' samples.

This chain links TRBV19 with TRBJ1-5; the D gene is possibly TRBD1 (5 bases). Germline V lookup: CDR1 LNHDA, CDR2 SQIVND (reference sequence). This CDR3 is built from 13 residues. V dropped 5 bases and J dropped 6 bases, with 11 bases sitting between them. CDR3 loop: CASSSGLVQPQHF. CDR3 DNA: TGTGCCAGTAGTTCAGGGCTAGTTCAGCCCCAGCATTTT.

This clonotype came up once. The chain joins TRBV5-4 to TRBJ2-3, with unresolved D. Germline V gives CDR1 SGHNT, CDR2 YYREEE (reference sequence). CDR3 length equals 13 residues. Trimming took off 3 bases at V and 6 bases at J, with 11 bases between the two ends. For the CDR3, the DNA is TGTGCCAGCAGCTCCAGCCCCCCTGATACGCAGTATTTT. Translating it yields CASSSSPPDTQYF.

This clonotype came up once. The chain combines TRBV7-8 with TRBJ1-4; D is perhaps TRBD1 (6 bases). The CDR3 runs 12 residues. Deletions cut 8 bases from V and 8 bases from J, with 12 bases between. Per the germline V gene, CDR1 is SGHVS and CDR2 is FQNEAQ. The CDR3, as DNA: TGTGCCAGCCGTCGGGACACCGAAAAACTGTTTTTT. It specifies CASRRDTEKLFF.

Remarks on this clonotype: Just one base apart from a much larger clone, this may be a read error. V is TRBV6-1 and J is TRBJ2-3, with D unresolved. Germline V CDR1 and CDR2: MNHNS, SASEGT. CDR3 size: 13 residues. The CDR3 loop is CVSAYDSTDTQYF. CDR3 sequence (DNA): TGTGTCAGCGCTTATGACAGCACAGATACGCAGTATTTT.

This clonotype appeared a few times. The chain combines TRBV28 with TRBJ1-5; D possibly corresponds to TRBD1 (6 bases). V lost 8 bases, J lost 2 bases, and 19 bases lay in between. The V gene's germline CDR1 is MDHEN and CDR2 SYDVKM. CDR3 length: 16 residues. The CDR3 DNA reads TGTGCCAGCCGACTCCAAGGGGGAGTCGGCAATCAGCCCCAGCATTTT. Encoded protein: CASRLQGGVGNQPQHF.

V is TRBV27 and J is TRBJ2-7; 7 nucleotides match TRBD1. Losses at the gene ends were 3 bases for V and 6 bases for J; bases not matched to a gene: 8. The CDR3 is 14 residues long. Germline CDR1 and CDR2: MNHEY and SMNVEV (reference sequence). CDR3 coding DNA: TGTGCCAGCAGTTTTAGGACAGGTTCGGTCGAGCAGTACTTC. Amino acid sequence: CASSFRTGSVEQYF.

This clonotype has more than one count but fewer than ten. The chain links TRBV12-3 or TRBV12-4 to TRBJ2-5; 7 positions match TRBD1. The CDR3 is 16 amino acids. V was clipped by 6 bases and J by 1 base; unmatched bases: 11. The CDR3: CASSLGRQGAQETQYF. As DNA, the CDR3 is TGTGCCAGCAGCCTAGGCAGACAGGGAGCCCAAGAGACCCAGTACTTC.

This clonotype came up many times. The chain uses TRBV28 and TRBJ2-7; D ambiguous. Looked up from germline, CDR1 is MDHEN and CDR2 is SYDVKM. This CDR3 spans 15 amino acids. Trimming cost V 6 bases and J 2 bases, with 17 bases left between them. The CDR3 is CASSPSVYSPYEQYF. The CDR3 DNA reads as TGTGCCAGCAGCCCTTCTGTTTATTCCCCCTACGAGCAGTACTTC.

The chain recombines TRBV20-1 with TRBJ2-1, with D possibly TRBD2 on 6 matching bases. CDR1 DFQATT and CDR2 SNEGSKA come from the germline V gene (reference sequence). Trimming cost V 0 bases and J 7 bases, with 22 bases left between them. The CDR3 consists of 17 residues. CDR3 residues: CSARDPGLAGGPNEQFF. The CDR3 coding sequence is TGCAGTGCTAGAGATCCGGGCCTAGCCGGGGGACCGAATGAGCAGTTCTTC.

V usage is TRBV7-8 and J usage is TRBJ2-3; tentative D call: TRBD2 (7 bases). Germline V CDR1 and CDR2: SGHVS, FQNEAQ. Trimming removed 5 bases from V and 3 bases from J, with 24 bases in between. The CDR3 is 18 residues long. CDR3 in DNA: TGTGCCAGCAGCCAAACTGGGGGGGGCCCAAGCCTGACAGATACGCAGTATTTT. Translated: CASSQTGGGPSLTDTQYF.

This clonotype has at least ten counts. This chain links TRBV7-8 with TRBJ2-5, with 7 bases fitting TRBD2. This CDR3 spans 17 amino acids. Germline V lookup: CDR1 SGHVS, CDR2 FQNEAQ. J gave up 2 bases and V 7 bases, and 16 bases lay outside the gene matches. DNA of the CDR3: TGTGCCAGCACCCCCCGAGGCGGCTCGGGAGGACAAGAGACCCAGTACTTC. Its translation is CASTPRGGSGGQETQYF. The variable domain in full, completed from reference TRBV7-8 and TRBJ2-5, reads GAGVSQSPRYKVAKRGQDVALRCDPISGHVSLFWYQQALGQGPEFLTYFQNEAQLDKSGLPSDRFFAERPEGSVSTLKIQRTQQEDSAVYLCASTPRGGSGGQETQYFGPGTRLLVL.

This clonotype was picked up many times. The gene calls are TRBV30 and TRBJ2-6; D is unclear. CDR3 length equals 18 residues. Germline values: CDR1 GTSNPN, CDR2 SVGIG (reference sequence). Between the trimmed V and J ends, which lost 0 bases and 0 bases, there was a span of 15 bases. The CDR3, as DNA: TGTGCCTGGAGTGTACGAGCCATCGCTTACTCTGGGGCCAACGTCCTGACTTTC. Its protein product is CAWSVRAIAYSGANVLTF.

This clonotype was found a few times. The rearrangement uses TRBV5-4 and TRBJ2-2; D is ambiguous. The CDR3 loop spans 15 amino acids. Trimming removed 1 base at V and 4 bases at J, with 11 bases between. The germline V gene has CDR1 SGHNT and CDR2 YYREEE (reference sequence). CDR3 sequence reads: CASSLNGYRTGELFF. For the CDR3, the DNA is TGTGCCAGCAGCTTGAACGGGTATCGCACCGGGGAGCTGTTTTTT.

This clonotype was recorded many times. The V call is TRBV7-6, the J call TRBJ2-1; D is unclear. Trimming pared 0 bases from V and 9 bases from J, leaving 15 bases between. Germline V gene data show CDR1 as SGHVS and CDR2 as FNYEAQ. The CDR3 length is 15 residues. For the CDR3, the DNA is TGTGCCAGCAGCTTAGCGCCAATGACGCCAACTGAGCAGTTCTTC. Its translation is CASSLAPMTPTEQFF.

This clonotype came up a few times. The V gene is TRBV20-1, the J gene TRBJ2-7; the D gene is possibly TRBD1 (7 bases). Germline CDR1 and CDR2: DFQATT and SNEGSKA (reference sequence). Trimming took 6 bases from V and 2 from J, leaving 17 bases between them. The CDR3 runs to 14 residues. The chain's CDR3 is CSARGAVRTYEQYF. The CDR3, as DNA: TGCAGTGCCAGGGGGGCTGTGAGAACCTACGAGCAGTACTTC.

This clonotype was seen repeatedly, ten times or more. The CDR3 sequence: CASSFTRTGETEAFF. CDR3 in DNA: TGTGCCAGCAGTTTCACTCGGACAGGGGAGACTGAAGCTTTCTTT. This chain uses TRBV6-2 or TRBV6-3 with TRBJ1-1; 9 positions agree with TRBD1. J lost 5 bases, V lost 4 bases, and 8 bases had no gene match. The CDR3 has 15 amino acids. Germline CDR1 is MNHEY and CDR2 is SVGEGT.

This clonotype was seen a handful of times. This chain joins TRBV20-1 and TRBJ2-3; 9 bases align to TRBD2. J lost 0 bases, V lost 5 bases, and 3 bases had no gene match. This CDR3 has 14 amino acids. Per germline, CDR1 DFQATT and CDR2 SNEGSKA (reference sequence). The chain's CDR3 is CSAPTSGSTDTQYF. Here the CDR3 DNA reads TGCAGTGCTCCTACTAGCGGGAGCACAGATACGCAGTATTTT.

This clonotype has only a few counts. This chain links TRBV29-1 with TRBJ2-7; 9 nucleotides line up with TRBD1. The trim removed 8 bases at V and 0 bases at J, leaving 5 bases unmatched. CDR1 is SQVTM, CDR2 ANQGSEA, per germline. The CDR3 consists of 13 residues. CDR3 region: CSTRQGGSYEQYF. CDR3 in DNA: TGCAGCACCAGACAGGGGGGCTCCTACGAGCAGTACTTC.

The table lists this clonotype with a few counts. The chain has TRBV2 and TRBJ2-3; TRBD2 aligns across 8 bases. The CDR3 is made up of 16 amino acids. From germline, CDR1 is SNHLY and CDR2 FYNNEI. V was pared by 7 bases and J by 2 bases, with 11 bases of the junction left unmatched. This CDR3 reads CASTRRTSSYTDTQYF. The CDR3 bases are TGTGCCAGCACCAGAAGGACTAGCAGTTACACAGATACGCAGTATTTT. The whole variable domain, filled in from reference TRBV2 and TRBJ2-3, reads EPEVTQTPSHQVTQMGQEVILRCVPISNHLYFYWYRQILGQKVEFLVSFYNNEISEKSEIFDDQFSVERPDGSNFTLKIRSTKLEDSAMYFCASTRRTSSYTDTQYFGPGTRLTVL.

This clonotype has ten or more counts. The chain uses TRBV29-1 and TRBJ2-3; TRBD2 aligns across 7 bases. V shed 7 bases, J shed 4 bases, and the junction held 11 bases outside the gene matches. The V gene's germline CDR1 is SQVTM and CDR2 ANQGSEA. The CDR3 length is 14 residues. CDR3 loop: CSARSGSGADTQYF. CDR3 nucleotides: TGCAGCGCCCGTAGCGGGTCCGGGGCAGATACGCAGTATTTT.

This clonotype was detected many times. The V gene is TRBV9, the J gene TRBJ1-2; TRBD1 aligns across 8 bases. The CDR3 runs to 14 residues. V trimming: 0 bases; J trimming: 12 bases; junction bases outside the gene matches: 10. Germline CDR1 and CDR2: SGDLS and YYNGEE. The CDR3 sequence: CASSVVETGALHTF. CDR3 sequence (DNA): TGTGCCAGCAGCGTAGTAGAGACAGGGGCCCTTCACACCTTC.

The table lists this clonotype with many counts. This chain connects TRBV6-4 to TRBJ2-3; no clear D gene. Germline loops: CDR1 MRHNA, CDR2 SNTAGT. This CDR3 contains 12 residues. Trimming stripped 2 bases from V and 3 bases from J, with 3 bases between. The CDR3 protein is CASSDDTDTQYF. Written as DNA, the CDR3 is TGTGCCAGCAGTGACGATACAGATACGCAGTATTTT.

This clonotype qualifies as medium-sized. J is TRBJ2-1 and V is TRBV20-1; 9 bases map to TRBD2. V gave up 0 bases and J gave up 4 bases; unmatched junction bases: 4. Germline CDR1 and CDR2: DFQATT and SNEGSKA (reference sequence). The CDR3 is 15 residues long. This CDR3 reads CSARDFLAGYNEQFF. The CDR3 coding sequence is TGCAGTGCTAGAGATTTTCTAGCGGGGTACAATGAGCAGTTCTTC.

This clonotype was detected many times. This chain connects TRBV5-1 to TRBJ2-5; a possible D gene is TRBD1 (5 bases). The germline CDR1 and CDR2 sequences are SGHRS and YFSETQ. Trimming removed 0 bases from V and 3 bases from J, with 9 bases in between. The CDR3 length is 14 residues. DNA of the CDR3: TGCGCCAGCAGCTTGGAGGGCAGGGAAGAGACCCAGTACTTC. Translation gives CASSLEGREETQYF.

The J gene is TRBJ1-1, the V gene TRBV27, with a weak D call TRBD1 (6 bases). This CDR3 region has 14 residues. CDR1 and CDR2 from the germline V gene are MNHEY and SMNVEV (reference sequence). The germline V and J ends were trimmed by 6 bases and 4 bases, with 15 bases remaining between them. CDR3 sequence (DNA): TGTGCCAGCAGCCATGACCTAGGGGGCACTGAAGCTTTCTTT. Protein: CASSHDLGGTEAFF.

This clonotype was counted ten times or more. CDR3 loop: CASSQYRGTEAFF. The CDR3 nucleotides read TGTGCCAGCAGCCAGTACAGGGGCACTGAAGCTTTCTTT. V gene TRBV6-5 combines with J gene TRBJ1-1, with 7 bases fitting TRBD1. Trimming at V came to 6 bases and at J to 4 bases, leaving 5 bases not matched to a gene. The CDR3 runs to 13 residues. CDR1 is MNHEY, CDR2 SVGAGI, per germline.

In this sample, this clonotype turned up many times. The rearrangement uses TRBV7-8 and TRBJ2-2; D is undetermined. The CDR3 spans 14 residues. Trimming removed 1 base at V and 8 bases at J, with 11 bases between. In germline, CDR1 is SGHVS, CDR2 FQNEAQ. CDR3 in amino acids: CASSLVPVGGELFF. The CDR3 region has the DNA TGTGCCAGCAGCTTAGTCCCGGTGGGGGGGGAGCTGTTTTTT.

This clonotype was seen a handful of times. The chain employs TRBV6-2 or TRBV6-3 and TRBJ2-1; no clear D gene. Germline assignment: CDR1 MNHEY and CDR2 SVGEGT. The CDR3 runs 15 residues. The germline V and J ends were trimmed by 1 base and 3 bases, with 10 bases remaining between them. The CDR3 region is CASSYWRRHYNEQFF. For the CDR3, the DNA is TGTGCCAGCAGTTACTGGAGACGCCACTACAATGAGCAGTTCTTC.